The present entry profiles one T cell receptor beta chain with its context. This specimen belongs to a study of blood T cell repertoires in COVID-19. Study-level information: Acute and convalescent COVID-19 samples came from the United States, Italy and Spain. Sample material is recorded as cDNA or gDNA derived from T cells, B-cell-depleted T cells, or PBMCs.

In the original analysis: Estimation of nucleated cell counts was performed using reference gene primer amplification. Sequenced by immunoSEQ multiplex PCR; TCRdb stores in-frame clones only, minus some. V and J calls and clone size are those listed in that table; D and trimming were worked out from the DNA. Of 150,000 to 200,000 clones listed, 70% to 90% are singletons. With 0 bases removed from V and 6 bases from J, the gap between germline ends came to 15 bases. The CDR3 is made up of 16 amino acids. The V gene's germline CDR1 is SGHRS and CDR2 YFSETQ. This TCR was recovered from a man aged 60 to 69 with acute or convalescent COVID-19. The chain joins TRBV5-1 to TRBJ2-2; possible D gene TRBD2, 6 bases. Sequencing input: peripheral blood. The CDR3 DNA reads TGCGCCAGCAGCTTGGAGGGGACTCAGCCAGCCGGGGAGCTGTTTTTT. Its protein product is CASSLEGTQPAGELFF.